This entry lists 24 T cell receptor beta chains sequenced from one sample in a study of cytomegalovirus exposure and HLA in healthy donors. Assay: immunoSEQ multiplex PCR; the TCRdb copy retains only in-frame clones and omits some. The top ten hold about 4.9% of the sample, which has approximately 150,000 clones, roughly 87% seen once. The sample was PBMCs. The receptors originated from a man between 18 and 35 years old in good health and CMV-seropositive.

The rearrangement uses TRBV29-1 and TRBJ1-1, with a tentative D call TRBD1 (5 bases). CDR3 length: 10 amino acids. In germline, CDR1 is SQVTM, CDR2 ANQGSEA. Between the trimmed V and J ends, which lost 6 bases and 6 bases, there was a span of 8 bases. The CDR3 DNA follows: TGCAGCGTAAGGGACTCTGAAGCTTTCTTT. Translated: CSVRDSEAFF.

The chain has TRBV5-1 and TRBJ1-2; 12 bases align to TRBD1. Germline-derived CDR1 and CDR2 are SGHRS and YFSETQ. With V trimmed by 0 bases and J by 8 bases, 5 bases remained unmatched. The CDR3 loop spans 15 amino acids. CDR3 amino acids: CASSLAGTGGEGYTF. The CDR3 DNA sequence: TGCGCCAGCAGCTTGGCCGGGACAGGGGGCGAAGGCTACACCTTC.

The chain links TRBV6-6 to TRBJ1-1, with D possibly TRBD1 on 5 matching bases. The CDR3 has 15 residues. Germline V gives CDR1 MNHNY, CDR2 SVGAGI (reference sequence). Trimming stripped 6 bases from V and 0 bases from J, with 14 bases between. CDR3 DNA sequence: TGTGCCAGCAGCCCGCGACAGCTGATGAACACTGAAGCTTTCTTT. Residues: CASSPRQLMNTEAFF.

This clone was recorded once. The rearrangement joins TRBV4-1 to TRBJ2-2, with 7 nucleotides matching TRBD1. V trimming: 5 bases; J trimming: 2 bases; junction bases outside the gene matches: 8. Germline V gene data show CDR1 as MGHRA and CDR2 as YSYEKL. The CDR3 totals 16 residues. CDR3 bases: TGCGCCAGCAGCGCCCCCGGGACAGATAACACCGGGGAGCTGTTTTTT. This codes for CASSAPGTDNTGELFF.

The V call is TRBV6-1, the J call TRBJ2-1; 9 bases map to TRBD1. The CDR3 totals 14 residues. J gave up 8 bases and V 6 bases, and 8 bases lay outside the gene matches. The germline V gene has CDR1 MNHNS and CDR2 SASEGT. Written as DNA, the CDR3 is TGTGCCAGCAGCCGGGACAGGGTGACGGATGAGCAGTTCTTC. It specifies CASSRDRVTDEQFF.

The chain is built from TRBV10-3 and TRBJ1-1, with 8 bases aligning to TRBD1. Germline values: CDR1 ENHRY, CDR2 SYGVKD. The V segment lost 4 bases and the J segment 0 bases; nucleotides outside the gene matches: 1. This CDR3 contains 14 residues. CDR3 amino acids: CAISGQGMNTEAFF. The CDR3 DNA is TGTGCCATCAGTGGACAGGGGATGAACACTGAAGCTTTCTTT.

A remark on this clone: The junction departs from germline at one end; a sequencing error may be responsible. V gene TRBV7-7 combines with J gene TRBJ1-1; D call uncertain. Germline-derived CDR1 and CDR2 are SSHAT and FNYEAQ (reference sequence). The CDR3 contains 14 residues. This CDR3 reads CASSPTRTATEAFF. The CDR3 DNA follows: TGTGCTAGCAGCCCGACACGCACGGCCACTGAAGCTTTCTTT.

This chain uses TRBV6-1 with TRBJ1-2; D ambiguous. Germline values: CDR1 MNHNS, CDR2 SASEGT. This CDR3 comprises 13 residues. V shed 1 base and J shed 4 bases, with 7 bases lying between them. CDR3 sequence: CASSEGSPYGYTF. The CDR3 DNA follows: TGTGCCAGCAGTGAAGGCAGTCCCTATGGCTACACCTTC.

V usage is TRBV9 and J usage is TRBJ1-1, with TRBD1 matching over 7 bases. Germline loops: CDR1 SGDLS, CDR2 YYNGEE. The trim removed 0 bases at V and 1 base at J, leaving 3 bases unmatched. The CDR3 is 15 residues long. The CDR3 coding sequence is TGTGCCAGCAGCGTAGGACAGGGCGGGAACACTGAAGCTTTCTTT. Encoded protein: CASSVGQGGNTEAFF.

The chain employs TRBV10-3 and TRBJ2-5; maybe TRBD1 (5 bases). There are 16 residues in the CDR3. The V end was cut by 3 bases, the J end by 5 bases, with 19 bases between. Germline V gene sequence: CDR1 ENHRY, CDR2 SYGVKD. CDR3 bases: TGTGCCATCAGTGATGGGGCCAATGGGATCGGGGAGACCCAGTACTTC. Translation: CAISDGANGIGETQYF.

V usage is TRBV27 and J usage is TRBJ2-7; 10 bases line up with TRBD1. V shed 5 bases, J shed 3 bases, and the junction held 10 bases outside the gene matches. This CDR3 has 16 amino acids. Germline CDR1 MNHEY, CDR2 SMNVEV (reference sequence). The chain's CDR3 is CASSPAGGQGFYEQYF. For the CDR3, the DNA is TGTGCCAGCAGTCCCGCCGGGGGACAGGGGTTCTACGAGCAGTACTTC.

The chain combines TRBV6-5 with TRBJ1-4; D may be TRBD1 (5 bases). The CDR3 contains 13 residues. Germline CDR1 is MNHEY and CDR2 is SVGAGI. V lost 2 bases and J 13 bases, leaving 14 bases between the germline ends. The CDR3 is CASSYDSLKGLFF. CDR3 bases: TGTGCCAGCAGTTACGACAGCTTGAAAGGACTGTTTTTT.

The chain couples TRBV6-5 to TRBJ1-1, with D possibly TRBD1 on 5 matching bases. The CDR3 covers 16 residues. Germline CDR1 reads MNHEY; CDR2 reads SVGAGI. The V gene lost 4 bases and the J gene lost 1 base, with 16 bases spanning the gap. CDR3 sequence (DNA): TGTGCCAGCAGTTTCTTAGGGACGGGGGGGAACACTGAAGCTTTCTTT. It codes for CASSFLGTGGNTEAFF.

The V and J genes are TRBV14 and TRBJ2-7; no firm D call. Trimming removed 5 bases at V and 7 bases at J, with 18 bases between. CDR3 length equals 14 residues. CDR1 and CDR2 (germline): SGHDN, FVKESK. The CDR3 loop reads CASSESSSLREQYF. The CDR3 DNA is TGTGCCAGCAGCGAAAGCTCCTCGCTTCGGGAGCAGTACTTC.

CDR3 DNA sequence: TGTGCCAGCAGTGTTAGCCCCGAGGAAGCTTTCTTT. This translates into CASSVSPEEAFF. The gene calls are TRBV25-1 and TRBJ1-1, with D unclear. The CDR3 covers 12 residues. The germline CDR1 and CDR2 sequences are MGHDK and SYGVNS. Trimming took 4 bases from V and 8 from J, leaving 11 bases between them.

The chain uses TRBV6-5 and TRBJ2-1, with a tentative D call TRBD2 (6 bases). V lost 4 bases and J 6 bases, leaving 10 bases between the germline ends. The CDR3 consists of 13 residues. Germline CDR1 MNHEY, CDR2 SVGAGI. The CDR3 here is CASSSGSRNEQFF. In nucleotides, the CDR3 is TGTGCCAGCAGTTCCGGGAGTCGCAATGAGCAGTTCTTC.

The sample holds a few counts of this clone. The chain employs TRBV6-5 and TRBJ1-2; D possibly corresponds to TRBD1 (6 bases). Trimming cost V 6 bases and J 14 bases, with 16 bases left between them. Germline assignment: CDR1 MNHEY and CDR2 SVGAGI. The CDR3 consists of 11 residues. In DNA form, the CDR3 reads TGTGCCAGCAGGTCGACAGGTGCGGATACCTTC. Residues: CASRSTGADTF.

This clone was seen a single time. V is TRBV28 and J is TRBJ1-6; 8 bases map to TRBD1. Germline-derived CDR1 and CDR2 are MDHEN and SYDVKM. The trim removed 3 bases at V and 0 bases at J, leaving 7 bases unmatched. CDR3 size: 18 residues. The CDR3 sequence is CASSFLDRGPSYNSPLHF. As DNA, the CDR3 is TGTGCCAGCAGTTTTTTAGACAGGGGTCCCTCCTATAATTCACCCCTCCACTTT.

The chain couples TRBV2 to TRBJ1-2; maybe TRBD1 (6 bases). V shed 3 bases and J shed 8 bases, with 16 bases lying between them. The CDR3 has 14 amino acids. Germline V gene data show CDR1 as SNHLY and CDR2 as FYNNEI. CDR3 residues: CASSDITTGQGYTF. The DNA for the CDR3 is TGTGCCAGCAGTGATATAACTACAGGGCAAGGCTACACCTTC.

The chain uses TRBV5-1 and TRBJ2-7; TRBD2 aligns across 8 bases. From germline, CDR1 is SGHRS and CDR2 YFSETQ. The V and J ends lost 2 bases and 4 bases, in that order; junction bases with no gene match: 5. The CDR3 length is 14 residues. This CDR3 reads CASSFRGGTYEQYF. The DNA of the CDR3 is TGCGCCAGCAGCTTCCGCGGGGGGACATACGAGCAGTACTTC.

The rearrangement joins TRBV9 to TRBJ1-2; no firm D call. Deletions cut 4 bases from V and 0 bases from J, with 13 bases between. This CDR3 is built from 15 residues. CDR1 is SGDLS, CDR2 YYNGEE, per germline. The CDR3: CASSPQALPNYGYTF. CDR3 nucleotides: TGTGCCAGCAGCCCCCAGGCCCTACCTAACTATGGCTACACCTTC.

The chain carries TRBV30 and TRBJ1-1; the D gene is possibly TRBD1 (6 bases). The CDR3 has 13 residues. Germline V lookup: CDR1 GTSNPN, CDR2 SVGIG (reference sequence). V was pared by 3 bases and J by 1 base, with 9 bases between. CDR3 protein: CAWREQGNTEAFF. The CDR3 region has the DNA TGTGCCTGGAGGGAACAGGGGAACACTGAAGCTTTCTTT. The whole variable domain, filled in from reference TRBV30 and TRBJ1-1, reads SQTIHQWPATLVQPVGSPLSLECTVEGTSNPNLYWYRQAAGRGLQLLFYSVGIGQISSEVPQNLSASRPQDRQFILSSKKLLLSDSGFYLCAWREQGNTEAFFGQGTRLTVV.

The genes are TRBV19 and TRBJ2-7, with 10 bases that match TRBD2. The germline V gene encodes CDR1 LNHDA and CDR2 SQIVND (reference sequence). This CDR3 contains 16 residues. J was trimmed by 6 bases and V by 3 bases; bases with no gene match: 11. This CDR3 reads CASSIELAGTSREQYF. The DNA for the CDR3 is TGTGCCAGTAGTATTGAACTAGCGGGAACTTCGCGCGAGCAGTACTTC.

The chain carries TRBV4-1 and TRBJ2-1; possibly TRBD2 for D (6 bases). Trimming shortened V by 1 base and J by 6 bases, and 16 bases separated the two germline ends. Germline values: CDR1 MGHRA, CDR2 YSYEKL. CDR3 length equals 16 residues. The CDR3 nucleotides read TGCGCCAGCAGCCAAGTTTATGGGGGGAAGCCCAATGAGCAGTTCTTC. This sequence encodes CASSQVYGGKPNEQFF.